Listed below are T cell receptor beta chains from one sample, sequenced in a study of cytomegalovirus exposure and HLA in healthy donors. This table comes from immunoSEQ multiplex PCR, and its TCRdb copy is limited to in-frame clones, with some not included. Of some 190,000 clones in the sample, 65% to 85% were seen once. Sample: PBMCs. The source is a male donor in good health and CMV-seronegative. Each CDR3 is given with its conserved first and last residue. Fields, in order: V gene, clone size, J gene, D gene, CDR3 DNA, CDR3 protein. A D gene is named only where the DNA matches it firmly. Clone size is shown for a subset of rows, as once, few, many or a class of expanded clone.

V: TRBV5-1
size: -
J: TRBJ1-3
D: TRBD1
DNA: TGCGCCAGCAGCCTAGGGGGCTCGCCTGGAAACACCATATATTTT
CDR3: CASSLGGSPGNTIYF

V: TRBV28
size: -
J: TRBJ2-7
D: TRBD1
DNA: TGTGCCAGCAGTTTAGGACAGGGAGACGAGCAGTACTTC
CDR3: CASSLGQGDEQYF

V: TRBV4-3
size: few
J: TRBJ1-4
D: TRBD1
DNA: TGCGCCAGCAGCCATTTCTCCTCGGGACAGGGGAATGAAAAACTGTTTTTT
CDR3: CASSHFSSGQGNEKLFF

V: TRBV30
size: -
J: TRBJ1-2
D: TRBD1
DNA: TGTGCCTGGAGGGACAGGGGGCGTTTGAGCTACACCTTC
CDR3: CAWRDRGRLSYTF

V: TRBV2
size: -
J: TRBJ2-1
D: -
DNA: TGTGCCAGCAGTGTTAGCGGAAGCTCCTACAATGAGCAGTTCTTC
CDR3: CASSVSGSSYNEQFF

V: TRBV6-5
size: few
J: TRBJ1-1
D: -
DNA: TGTGCCAGCGGGCGGGGGGACACTGAAGCTTTCTTT
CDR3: CASGRGDTEAFF

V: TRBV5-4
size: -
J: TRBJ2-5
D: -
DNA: TGTGCCAGCAGCCCCGGGGAGACCCAGTACTTC
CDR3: CASSPGETQYF

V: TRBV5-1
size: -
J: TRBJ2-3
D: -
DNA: TGCGCCAGCAGCTTACTAGGCGATCCTAGCACAGATACGCAGTATTTT
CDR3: CASSLLGDPSTDTQYF

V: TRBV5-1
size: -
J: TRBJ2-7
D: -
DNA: TGCGCCAGCAGCTTGCCCCAGGGTAAAAGGGACGAGCAGTACTTC
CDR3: CASSLPQGKRDEQYF

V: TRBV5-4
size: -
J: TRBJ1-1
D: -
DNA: TGTGCCAGCAGCTTGTTCGGCAGGGTGAACACTGAAGCTTTCTTT
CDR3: CASSLFGRVNTEAFF

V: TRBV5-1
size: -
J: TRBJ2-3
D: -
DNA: TGCGCCAGCAATAGGGGTTCTCACACAGATACGCAGTATTTT
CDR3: CASNRGSHTDTQYF

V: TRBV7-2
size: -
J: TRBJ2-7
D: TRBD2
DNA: TGTGCCAGCACAAATGGCCTCACTAGCGGGAAATTCTCCTACGAGCAGTACTTC
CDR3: CASTNGLTSGKFSYEQYF

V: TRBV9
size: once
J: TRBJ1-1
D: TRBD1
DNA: TGTGCCAGCAGCGGAGTTATGAGGGGGCTTAACACTGAAGCTTTCTTT
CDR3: CASSGVMRGLNTEAFF

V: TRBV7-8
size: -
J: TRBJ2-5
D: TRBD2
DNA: TGTGCCAGCAGCACTACGGGAGGCCGCCAAGAGACCCAGTACTTC
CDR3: CASSTTGGRQETQYF

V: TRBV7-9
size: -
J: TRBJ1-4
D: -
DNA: TGTGCCAGCAGCACCGGACAGAATGAAAAACTGTTTTTT
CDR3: CASSTGQNEKLFF

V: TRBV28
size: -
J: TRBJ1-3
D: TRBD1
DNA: TGTGCCAGCAGGCCCGACAGGGCGTCTGGAAACACCATATATTTT
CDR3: CASRPDRASGNTIYF

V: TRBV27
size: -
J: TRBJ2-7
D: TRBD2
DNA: TGTGCCAGCAGTTTAGGGGACTACTACGAGCAGTACTTC
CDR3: CASSLGDYYEQYF

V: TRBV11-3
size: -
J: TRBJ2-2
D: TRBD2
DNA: TGTGCCAGCAGCTTAGGACCGGGAGGCCCCGGGGAGCTGTTTTTT
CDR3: CASSLGPGGPGELFF

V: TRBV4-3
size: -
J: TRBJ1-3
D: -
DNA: TGCGCCAGCAGCCAGACCCATCGGACACCTGGAAACACCATATATTTT
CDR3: CASSQTHRTPGNTIYF

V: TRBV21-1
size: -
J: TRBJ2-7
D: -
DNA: TGTGCCAGCAGCAAAAGGGGGCGGGAGGTACCCTATGACGAGCAGTACTTC
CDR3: CASSKRGREVPYDEQYF

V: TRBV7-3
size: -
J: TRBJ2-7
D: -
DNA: TGTGCCAGCAGCTTAAATACGGGAGTGGTCGGCGAGCTGTACTTC
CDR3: CASSLNTGVVGELYF

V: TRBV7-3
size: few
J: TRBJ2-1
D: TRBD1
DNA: TGTGCCAGCAGCCGGTGGGGACAGGGGGATGAGCAGTTCTTC
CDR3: CASSRWGQGDEQFF

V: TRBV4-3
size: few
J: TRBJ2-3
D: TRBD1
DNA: TGCGCCAGCAGCCAAGGACAGGGGTCGGATACGCAGTATTTT
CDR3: CASSQGQGSDTQYF

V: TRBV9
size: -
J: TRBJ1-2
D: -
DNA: TGTGCCAGCAGCGTAGCGAACAGGGATGGCTACACCTTC
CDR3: CASSVANRDGYTF

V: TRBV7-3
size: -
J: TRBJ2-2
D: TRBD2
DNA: TGTGCCAGCAGCTCACCCCGGGGGGGGTTTAACACCGGGGAGCTGTTTTTT
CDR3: CASSSPRGGFNTGELFF

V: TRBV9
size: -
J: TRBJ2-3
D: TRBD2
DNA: TGTGCCAGCAGCGTAGTTAGTAGCGGGGGGGGCACAGATACGCAGTATTTT
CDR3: CASSVVSSGGGTDTQYF

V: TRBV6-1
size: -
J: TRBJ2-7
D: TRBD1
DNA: TGTGCCAGCAGTGAAGCAAGGACAGGGGGCAACGAGCAGTACTTC
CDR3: CASSEARTGGNEQYF